This TCR beta chain was documented in a study of CD8 T cells in ankylosing spondylitis. Trimming pared 11 bases from V and 5 bases from J, leaving 12 bases between. Germline CDR1 is SGHAT and CDR2 is FQNNGV. This CDR3 contains 11 residues. Via MiXCR, TCRdb re-called the 5' RACE reads, giving one row per CDR3 protein. The sample lists more than 150,000 distinct CDR3 sequences, 13% occurring once. This clonotype was observed a few times. V usage is TRBV11-2 and J usage is TRBJ1-2; no clear D. This receptor was taken from a male donor with ankylosing spondylitis or in good health (not recorded which). The specimen was blood, either unsorted or a sorted T cell fraction (not recorded which). The CDR3 DNA reads as TGTGCCTGCCCCGGGGATTATGGCTACACCTTC. The encoded protein is CACPGDYGYTF. The variable domain in full, completed from reference TRBV11-2 and TRBJ1-2, reads EAGVAQSPRYKIIEKRQSVAFWCNPISGHATLYWYQQILGQGPKLLIQFQNNGVVDDSQLPKDRFSAERLKGVDSTLKIQPAKLEDSAVYLCACPGDYGYTFGSGTRLTVV.